These T cell receptor beta chains were read from a single sample in a study of cytomegalovirus exposure and HLA in healthy donors. The assay was immunoSEQ multiplex PCR, and TCRdb's table has in-frame clones only and misses some. In the table there are tens of thousands of clones, 81% of which are singletons. The sample comprised PBMCs. Source of these receptors: a girl aged 2-10 years in good health and CMV-seropositive. Each CDR3 is given with its conserved first and last residue. The D gene is left open where the match is weak. A clone size is listed for some rows: how often the clone was seen (once, few, many), or a class if it is expanded.

>-|few|TRBJ1-2|TRBV6-1
TGTGCCAGCTTGCGACAGACCCTAGCTAACTATGGCTACACCTTC
CASLRQTLANYGYTF
>-|-|TRBJ2-7|TRBV11-3
TGTGCCAGCAGCCCCCGGGGTGAAGGGTACGAGCAGTACTTC
CASSPRGEGYEQYF
>TRBD2|few|TRBJ2-1|TRBV7-9
TGTGCCAGCAGCTTAGGGACTAGCGGGAGCCATGAGCAGTTCTTC
CASSLGTSGSHEQFF
>TRBD2|-|TRBJ2-1|TRBV27
TGTGCCAGCAGTCCGACTAGCGGGATTTCCAATGAGCAGTTCTTC
CASSPTSGISNEQFF
>-|-|TRBJ2-2|TRBV10-3
TGTGCCATCAGTGCCGAGGGGGGGAGGGCGAACACCGGGGAGCTGTTTTTT
CAISAEGGRANTGELFF
>-|-|TRBJ1-1|TRBV6-1
TGTGCCAGCATTGTACAGACGAACACTGAAGCTTTCTTT
CASIVQTNTEAFF
>-|-|TRBJ2-7|TRBV7-9
TGTGCCAGCAGCTCTTTCTACGAGCAGTACTTC
CASSSFYEQYF
>-|-|TRBJ1-4|TRBV5-1
TGCGCCAGCAGCTTGGTGGGGGGTGAAAAACTGTTTTTT
CASSLVGGEKLFF
>TRBD2|-|TRBJ2-7|TRBV7-2
TGTGCCAGCAGCTTAGAGCGGGACCCCGCCTACGAGCAGTACTTC
CASSLERDPAYEQYF
>TRBD1|-|TRBJ2-3|TRBV28
TGTGCCAGCAGTTTGACAGGGGGCGTAAATACGCAGTATTTT
CASSLTGGVNTQYF
>-|-|TRBJ2-7|TRBV4-2
TGTGCCAGCACTCCCCCGGACAGCTACGAGCAGTACTTC
CASTPPDSYEQYF
>TRBD1|-|TRBJ1-5|TRBV18
TGTGCCAGCTCATCCGGACAGGGTGTGGGCAATCAGCCCCAGCATTTT
CASSSGQGVGNQPQHF
>-|-|TRBJ1-2|TRBV28
TGTGCCAGCTCAATCGGTGGCTATGGCTACACCTTC
CASSIGGYGYTF
>TRBD1|-|TRBJ1-1|TRBV5-1
TGCGCCAGCAGCTTGGACAGGGGGGAGACTGAAGCTTTCTTT
CASSLDRGETEAFF
>TRBD2|-|TRBJ2-5|TRBV6-1
TGTGCCAGCAGTGAAATGAGCGGGAGTGCTCCAGAGACCCAGTACTTC
CASSEMSGSAPETQYF
>-|-|TRBJ2-1|TRBV7-3
TGTGCCAGCAGCTTAAGACGGGACTCAAACAATGAGCAGTTCTTC
CASSLRRDSNNEQFF
>TRBD2|-|TRBJ2-2|TRBV27
TGTGCCAGCAAGGGCGGGGGACGCACCGGGGAGCTGTTTTTT
CASKGGGRTGELFF
>-|few|TRBJ1-5|TRBV6-6
TGTGCCAGCGGAAACAGCCTATACCTACCAGTGCAGCCCCAGCATTTT
CASGNSLYLPVQPQHF
>TRBD1|-|TRBJ1-5|TRBV7-8
TGTGCCAGCAGCGTTACGGGACAGGGTATGGGGCCCCAGCATTTT
CASSVTGQGMGPQHF
>-|few|TRBJ2-5|TRBV13
TGTGCCAGCCTCAAGGCGGGATTGGAAGTGGCCCAGTACTTC
CASLKAGLEVAQYF
>-|-|TRBJ2-2|TRBV21-1
TGTGCCAGCAGCCCTACGGAGCGTTCGGAGGTCGGGGAGCTGTTTTTT
CASSPTERSEVGELFF
>-|-|TRBJ1-5|TRBV27
TGTGCCAGCAGTTTCGCGCGGGGCAATCAGCCCCAGCATTTT
CASSFARGNQPQHF